This T cell receptor beta chain derives from a study of T cells in Graves' hyperthyroidism and ophthalmopathy. V lost 3 bases to trimming and J lost 4 bases, with 18 bases between them. This CDR3 has 16 residues. Germline loops: CDR1 LNHDA, CDR2 SQIVND (reference sequence). Study results and caveats: Median prediction lead before ophthalmopathy onset was 5.5 to 7 months with the model. Blood shared most expanded thyroid clonotypes above 0.001. Patients with ophthalmopathy were separated from those with stable hyperthyroidism by a 13 V-J model.

Concerning this clonotype itself: Its target is not known. A much larger clone lies one base from this, so it may be a read error. Given the absence of the conserved phenylalanine or tryptophan at the CDR3 end, a read error is likely.

Amplified regions were TCR beta CDR3 sequences from RNA transcripts. RT-PCR in the first round (using the HTBI primer set) targeted the TCR CDR3. TCRdb passed the multiplex PCR reads through MiXCR, listing each CDR3 protein once. This table holds about 580,000 distinct CDR3 sequences, about 45% found once. Diagnosis of hyperthyroidism was new in patients aged 18 to 65, and its duration was under 2 months. Specimen: peripheral blood or thyroid tissue (not recorded which). The chain employs TRBV19 and TRBJ2-5; tentative D call: TRBD2 (5 bases). The sequence was collected from a woman in her late teens or twenties with Graves' hyperthyroidism. DNA of the CDR3: TGTGCCAGTAGTATTATCGGGAAGGAGGCGGGAGAGACCCAGTACCTC. It yields the protein CASSIIGKEAGETQYL.